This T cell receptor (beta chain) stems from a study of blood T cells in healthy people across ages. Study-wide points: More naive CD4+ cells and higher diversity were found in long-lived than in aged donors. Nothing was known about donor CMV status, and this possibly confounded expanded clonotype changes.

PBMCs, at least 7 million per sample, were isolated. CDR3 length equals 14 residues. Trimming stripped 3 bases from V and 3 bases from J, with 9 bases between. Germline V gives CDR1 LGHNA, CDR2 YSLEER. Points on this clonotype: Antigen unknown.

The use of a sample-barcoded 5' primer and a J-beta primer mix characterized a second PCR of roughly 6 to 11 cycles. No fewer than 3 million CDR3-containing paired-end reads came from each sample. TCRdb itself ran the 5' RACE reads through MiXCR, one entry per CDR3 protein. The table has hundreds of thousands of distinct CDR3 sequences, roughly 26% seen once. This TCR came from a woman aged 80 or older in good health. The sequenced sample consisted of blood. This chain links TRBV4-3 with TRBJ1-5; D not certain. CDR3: CASSHSRNNQPQHF. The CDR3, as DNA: TGCGCCAGCAGCCACAGCAGGAACAATCAGCCCCAGCATTTT.